These 25 T cell receptor beta chains share one sample of origin, sequenced in a study of shared clonotypes between healthy human individuals. Only in-frame clones appear in the TCRdb table, and some are missing; sequencing was by immunoSEQ multiplex PCR. Of 1,500,000 or so clones detected, just under 99% appear once; the ten largest clones hold roughly 0.36%. Sequenced sample: naive CD4+ T cells sorted from blood. Subset of the sample: CD45RA+ positively selected. These receptors originate from a man under 40 in good health.

The chain uses TRBV6-1 and TRBJ2-7; D is unclear. Trimming removed 4 bases at V and 0 bases at J, with 16 bases between. This CDR3 contains 16 residues. Germline loops: CDR1 MNHNS, CDR2 SASEGT. Written as DNA, the CDR3 is TGTGCCAGCAGTGCCCGAAGTTCTTTGCACTCCTACGAGCAGTACTTC. It is translated as CASSARSSLHSYEQYF.

The rearrangement links TRBV7-2 to TRBJ2-1, with TRBD1 matching over 9 bases. CDR3 length: 15 amino acids. Germline values: CDR1 SGHTA, CDR2 FQGNSA. Trimming cost V 5 bases and J 4 bases; bases outside gene matches: 6. The CDR3 nucleotides are TGTGCCAGCAGCAGAGCCGGGACAGGGTACAATGAGCAGTTCTTC. This gives the protein CASSRAGTGYNEQFF.

The CDR3 loop is CASSPDRGRYNEQFF. The CDR3 nucleotides are TGTGCCAGCAGCCCTGACAGGGGGCGTTACAATGAGCAGTTCTTC. V and J are TRBV28 and TRBJ2-1, with 10 bases fitting TRBD1. The CDR3 totals 15 residues. Trimming at V came to 6 bases and at J to 4 bases, leaving 6 bases not matched to a gene. CDR1 is MDHEN and CDR2 is SYDVKM in the germline V gene.

The chain couples TRBV10-1 to TRBJ2-2; no reliable D call. V was pared by 10 bases and J by 5 bases, with 11 bases between. This CDR3 region has 12 residues. Germline CDR1 reads WNHNN; CDR2 reads SYGVQD (reference sequence). The CDR3 bases are TGCGCCACCATGGGGAAAACCGGGGAGCTGTTTTTT. It translates to CATMGKTGELFF.

Here the CDR3 DNA reads TGTGCCAGCAGCACGCTCTGGCGGGGCACAGATACGCAGTATTTT. This translates into CASSTLWRGTDTQYF. The chain combines TRBV7-2 with TRBJ2-3; possible D gene TRBD2, 5 bases. CDR3 length: 15 residues. V was clipped by 5 bases and J by 1 base, with 13 bases between them. CDR1 and CDR2 from the germline V gene are SGHTA and FQGNSA.

The rearrangement links TRBV4-1 to TRBJ2-2; the D is unclear. The V end was cut by 2 bases, the J end by 6 bases, with 4 bases between. The CDR3 totals 12 residues. Germline assignment: CDR1 MGHRA and CDR2 YSYEKL. The CDR3 loop reads CASSQNSGELFF. CDR3 nucleotides: TGCGCCAGCAGCCAAAACTCCGGGGAGCTGTTTTTT.

On this clone itself: Other nucleotide sequences from this sample produce the same CDR3. The chain couples TRBV29-1 to TRBJ2-5, with a possible D match to TRBD1 (6 bases). The CDR3 has 13 amino acids. The germline CDR1 and CDR2 sequences are SQVTM and ANQGSEA. V was shortened by 3 bases and J by 2 bases, with 10 bases between the two germline ends. As DNA, the CDR3 is TGCAGCGTTGAGAGGACAGATCAAGAGACCCAGTACTTC. Translating it yields CSVERTDQETQYF. Full variable domain (missing parts from reference TRBV29-1 and TRBJ2-5): SAVISQKPSRDICQRGTSLTIQCQVDSQVTMMFWYRQQPGQSLTLIATANQGSEATYESGFVIDKFPISRPNLTFSTLTVSNMSPEDSSIYLCSVERTDQETQYFGPGTRLLVL.

This chain connects TRBV9 to TRBJ2-3; 7 bases line up with TRBD1. The junction had 5 bases not matched to a gene; V was cut back by 0 bases and J by 4 bases. This CDR3 has 15 residues. The V gene's germline CDR1 is SGDLS and CDR2 YYNGEE. The chain's CDR3 is CASSVADRAADTQYF. The CDR3, as DNA: TGTGCCAGCAGCGTAGCCGACAGGGCCGCAGATACGCAGTATTTT.

The chain carries TRBV27 and TRBJ1-5, with D unresolved. Trimming pared 8 bases from V and 2 bases from J, leaving 13 bases between. In germline, CDR1 is MNHEY, CDR2 SMNVEV (reference sequence). The CDR3 consists of 14 residues. The CDR3 here is CASGTYRGNQPQHF. CDR3 nucleotides: TGTGCCAGCGGTACTTACCGGGGCAATCAGCCCCAGCATTTT.

The CDR3, as DNA: TGTGCCAGTAGTACTCGGACCGACGGGGGTGAGCAGTTCTTC. Translated: CASSTRTDGGEQFF. V gene TRBV19 combines with J gene TRBJ2-1, with D maybe TRBD2 (6 bases). The CDR3 extends over 14 amino acids. In germline, CDR1 is LNHDA, CDR2 SQIVND (reference sequence). The V and J ends lost 4 bases and 9 bases respectively, with 16 bases between them.

The chain has TRBV2 and TRBJ2-3; no definite D call. The germline V and J ends were trimmed by 10 bases and 3 bases, with 8 bases remaining between them. CDR1 and CDR2 from the germline V gene are SNHLY and FYNNEI. The CDR3 covers 11 residues. The CDR3 region is CATTGTDTQYF. The CDR3 DNA reads as TGTGCCACTACCGGGACAGATACGCAGTATTTT.

The chain uses TRBV20-1 and TRBJ2-7; D ambiguous. Germline CDR1 and CDR2: DFQATT and SNEGSKA (reference sequence). CDR3 length equals 11 residues. The V and J ends lost 2 bases and 3 bases respectively, with 5 bases between them. The CDR3 region has the DNA TGCAGTGCTAGACGGAGCTACGAGCAGTACTTC. Translated: CSARRSYEQYF.

The rearrangement uses TRBV5-1 and TRBJ1-2; D not certain. The CDR3 length is 15 residues. Germline V CDR1 and CDR2: SGHRS, YFSETQ. Trimming shortened V by 1 base and J by 2 bases, and 12 bases separated the two germline ends. DNA of the CDR3: TGCGCCAGCAGCTTGTTCGCAGAAAGGAACTATGGCTACACCTTC. Encoded protein: CASSLFAERNYGYTF.

The chain has TRBV5-4 and TRBJ2-1, with a tentative D call TRBD1 (6 bases). The CDR3 runs 13 residues. CDR1 is SGHNT, CDR2 YYREEE, per germline (reference sequence). V gave up 10 bases and J gave up 6 bases, with 17 bases separating them. The CDR3: CASKRGISNEQFF. DNA for the CDR3: TGTGCCTCCAAAAGGGGGATTTCCAATGAGCAGTTCTTC.

The chain combines TRBV5-4 with TRBJ1-3; D is possibly TRBD1 (6 bases). This CDR3 region has 14 residues. Germline CDR1 is SGHNT and CDR2 is YYREEE (reference sequence). V was pared by 4 bases and J by 1 base, with 9 bases between. The CDR3 nucleotides read TGTGCCAGCAGCCTCAGGGGATCTGGAAACACCATATATTTT. It encodes CASSLRGSGNTIYF. The full variable domain, rest sourced from reference TRBV5-4 and TRBJ1-3, is ETGVTQSPTHLIKTRGQQVTLRCSSQSGHNTVSWYQQALGQGPQFIFQYYREEENGRGNFPPRFSGLQFPNYSSELNVNALELDDSALYLCASSLRGSGNTIYFGEGSWLTVV.

This clone appeared once. The same CDR3 arises from other DNA sequences in this sample as well. This chain joins TRBV5-1 and TRBJ2-7; 7 bases agree with TRBD1. Losses at the gene ends were 0 bases for V and 2 bases for J; bases not matched to a gene: 5. CDR3 size: 15 residues. Germline V lookup: CDR1 SGHRS, CDR2 YFSETQ. The CDR3 sequence is CASSLVSDRAYEQYF. The CDR3 DNA reads as TGCGCCAGCAGCTTGGTCTCAGACAGGGCCTACGAGCAGTACTTC.

CDR3 region: CASSSNRVLNEQFF. CDR3 bases: TGTGCCAGCAGTTCCAACAGGGTTTTGAATGAGCAGTTCTTC. The rearrangement uses TRBV11-3 and TRBJ2-1, with D tentatively TRBD1 (6 bases). The CDR3 is made up of 14 amino acids. Germline CDR1 and CDR2: SGHNT and YENEEA. The V end lost 6 bases, the J end lost 7 bases, and 16 bases lay between the germline ends.

The V gene is TRBV6-1, the J gene TRBJ2-7; no reliable D call. This CDR3 is built from 12 residues. Germline CDR1 reads MNHNS; CDR2 reads SASEGT. Trimming took 8 bases from V and 6 from J, leaving 14 bases between them. DNA for the CDR3: TGTGCCAGCGTTAGCTCGGGTCTCGAGCAGTACTTC. Translation: CASVSSGLEQYF.

This clone was found once. This rearrangement joins TRBV10-2 to TRBJ2-7, with D maybe TRBD1 (5 bases). Germline V gene lookup returns CDR1 WSHSY and CDR2 SAAADI. The CDR3 sequence is 15 residues long. With 6 bases removed from V and 0 bases from J, the gap between germline ends came to 15 bases. CDR3 residues: CASRPRVSASYEQYF. CDR3 DNA sequence: TGCGCCAGCAGACCCAGGGTATCAGCCTCCTACGAGCAGTACTTC.

V and J are TRBV9 and TRBJ1-2; 7 nucleotides match TRBD1. The CDR3 extends over 17 amino acids. V gave up 4 bases and J gave up 3 bases; unmatched junction bases: 15. Germline CDR1 and CDR2: SGDLS and YYNGEE. The CDR3 coding sequence is TGTGCCAGCAGCACATCGGATAAGGGACAGCCCTACTATGGCTACACCTTC. Translating gives CASSTSDKGQPYYGYTF.

The genes are TRBV5-4 and TRBJ2-1, with 10 bases that match TRBD2. Germline CDR1 reads SGHNT; CDR2 reads YYREEE (reference sequence). The CDR3 spans 15 residues. V lost 2 bases, J lost 4 bases, and 3 bases stayed unmatched. For the CDR3, the DNA is TGTGCCAGCAGCTTTAGCGGGAGGACTTACAATGAGCAGTTCTTC. Its protein product is CASSFSGRTYNEQFF.

The rearrangement links TRBV13 to TRBJ2-7; D call uncertain. The CDR3 has 17 amino acids. V was cut by 1 base and J by 6 bases, with 22 bases left in between. Germline V CDR1 and CDR2: PRHDT, FYEKMQ (reference sequence). CDR3: CASSLDASQKRTCEQYF. The CDR3 coding sequence is TGTGCCAGCAGCTTAGACGCCTCACAAAAACGGACCTGCGAGCAGTACTTC.

The chain has TRBV12-5 and TRBJ2-1; TRBD2 agrees at 10 bases. The CDR3 contains 16 residues. The junction had 9 bases not matched to a gene; V was cut back by 2 bases and J by 8 bases. Per germline, CDR1 LGHNT and CDR2 FRNRAP. The CDR3 reads CASGLTTSGSTDEQFF. In DNA form, the CDR3 reads TGTGCTAGTGGTTTGACGACTAGCGGGTCTACGGATGAGCAGTTCTTC.

V and J are TRBV5-1 and TRBJ2-1; TRBD1 matches 10 bases. The CDR3 has 16 residues. J was trimmed by 5 bases and V by 4 bases; bases with no gene match: 9. CDR1 and CDR2 (germline): SGHRS, YFSETQ. CDR3 sequence: CASSAPGTGVNNEQFF. DNA for the CDR3: TGCGCCAGCAGCGCACCCGGGACAGGGGTCAACAATGAGCAGTTCTTC.

The rearrangement uses TRBV27 and TRBJ2-7; weak D call: TRBD1 (6 bases). V dropped 6 bases and J dropped 2 bases, with 20 bases sitting between them. This CDR3 has 16 amino acids. The germline V gene encodes CDR1 MNHEY and CDR2 SMNVEV (reference sequence). The CDR3 sequence: CASRGPLKQGPYEQYF. The CDR3 DNA is TGTGCCAGCAGGGGCCCCCTAAAACAGGGTCCCTACGAGCAGTACTTC.